These T cell receptor beta chains were read from a single sample in a study of cytomegalovirus exposure and HLA in healthy donors. The protocol was immunoSEQ multiplex PCR, while the TCRdb copy is restricted to in-frame clones and leaves out a portion. The sample carries roughly 290,000 clones, about 80% recorded once. Sequencing input: PBMCs. The receptor set was obtained from a girl aged 2 to 10 in good health and CMV-seronegative. Each CDR3 is given with its conserved first and last residue. A D gene is named only where the DNA matches it firmly. Some rows have no size entry. The others give once, few or many, or a class for an expanded clone.

length	V	D	J	size	DNA	CDR3
11	TRBV20-1	NA	TRBJ1-2	few	TGCAGTGTCCCCAGGAACTATGGCTACACCTTC	CSVPRNYGYTF
13	TRBV5-4	NA	TRBJ2-1	NA	TGTGCCAGCAGATCGGGAACCCACAATGAGCAGTTCTTC	CASRSGTHNEQFF
17	TRBV5-4	TRBD2	TRBJ2-7	NA	TGTGCCAGCAGCTTCACCCCCACAGCGGGAGGGCTGGACGAGCAGTACTTC	CASSFTPTAGGLDEQYF
15	TRBV7-2	NA	TRBJ2-7	NA	TGTGCCAGCAGCGTCGCCGGGACTGGGTACTACGAGCAGTACTTC	CASSVAGTGYYEQYF
13	TRBV28	NA	TRBJ2-1	NA	TGTGCCAGCAGCGGTAGGGGGAACGATGAGCAGTTCTTC	CASSGRGNDEQFF
14	TRBV5-1	TRBD1	TRBJ2-5	few	TGCGCCAGCAGCTTAGGACAGGGTGGAGAGACCCAGTACTTC	CASSLGQGGETQYF
17	TRBV18	TRBD1	TRBJ1-1	few	TGTGCCAGCTCACCAACGGCCCCAGGGACAGGGGGAACTGAAGCTTTCTTT	CASSPTAPGTGGTEAFF
15	TRBV28	TRBD2	TRBJ2-1	NA	TGTGCCAGCAGTTTGGCGCCCACTAGCGGGCGGGAGCAGTTCTTC	CASSLAPTSGREQFF
13	TRBV27	NA	TRBJ2-7	NA	TGTGCCAGCAGTTTTCAGGGATTCTACGAGCAGTACTTC	CASSFQGFYEQYF
19	TRBV11-3	TRBD1	TRBJ2-1	NA	TGTGCCAGCAGCTCTCGCGAGAGGGGGCTTGCGACCCTCTACAATGAGCAGTTCTTC	CASSSRERGLATLYNEQFF
16	TRBV18	NA	TRBJ1-5	NA	TGTGCCAGCTCACCACGGGACATACGAAGCAATCAGCCCCAGCATTTT	CASSPRDIRSNQPQHF
15	TRBV5-1	NA	TRBJ1-5	few	TGCGCCAGCAGCTTGTCGGGGACAAGTGATCAGCCCCAGCATTTT	CASSLSGTSDQPQHF
11	TRBV5-1	NA	TRBJ2-3	NA	TGCGCCAGCAGCTTGGCGTCAGAGCAGTATTTT	CASSLASEQYF
18	TRBV4-2	TRBD2	TRBJ2-3	NA	TGTGCCAGCAGCCAAGTTGTTGCTAGCGGGGCTAGCACAGATACGCAGTATTTT	CASSQVVASGASTDTQYF
15	TRBV5-1	NA	TRBJ1-6	NA	TGCGCCAGCAGCTTGGTACAGGGTGATAATTCACCCCTCCACTTT	CASSLVQGDNSPLHF